Below are 26 T cell receptor beta chains sequenced from a single sample in a study of beta chain features in type 1 diabetes. The investigators reverse transcribed all of the isolated RNA, so they sequenced expressed TCRB transcripts. Only in-frame clones appear in the TCRdb table, and some are missing; sequencing was by immunoSEQ multiplex PCR. This table has under 950,000 clones, 17% appearing once. Sequencing was done on a sample of naive CD4+ T cells from blood. Source of these receptors: a woman between 18 and 30 years old in good health.

The J gene is TRBJ1-2, the V gene TRBV28; possible D gene TRBD1, 6 bases. The V gene's germline CDR1 is MDHEN and CDR2 SYDVKM. This CDR3 has 13 residues. Trimming removed 1 base at V and 8 bases at J, with 11 bases between. CDR3 protein: CASSLSGALGYTF. The DNA for the CDR3 is TGTGCCAGCAGTTTATCGGGGGCGCTAGGCTACACCTTC.

This clone was found a few times. The gene calls are TRBV6-5 and TRBJ1-2, with D unclear. The CDR3 is made up of 13 amino acids. CDR1 and CDR2 (germline): MNHEY, SVGAGI. Trimming pared 4 bases from V and 10 bases from J, leaving 16 bases between. CDR3 sequence: CASSSPYYQDYTF. The CDR3 coding sequence is TGTGCCAGCAGTTCTCCCTACTACCAGGACTACACCTTC.

The chain uses TRBV28 and TRBJ2-3; D is undetermined. This CDR3 spans 12 amino acids. V was clipped by 5 bases and J by 3 bases, with 6 bases between them. The germline CDR1 and CDR2 sequences are MDHEN and SYDVKM. The CDR3 DNA is TGTGCCAGCAGTCGCACGACAGATACGCAGTATTTT. Translated, it gives CASSRTTDTQYF.

This clone has just a few counts. The rearrangement joins TRBV5-1 to TRBJ2-5; unclear D gene. The V end lost 5 bases, the J end lost 2 bases, and 4 bases lay between the germline ends. The CDR3 is made up of 11 amino acids. Germline CDR1 reads SGHRS; CDR2 reads YFSETQ. The CDR3 coding sequence is TGCGCCAGCAGAAGGCAAGAGACCCAGTACTTC. Amino acid sequence: CASRRQETQYF.

This clone was seen only a few times. The chain carries TRBV18 and TRBJ1-5; 8 nucleotides match TRBD1. CDR1 KGHSH and CDR2 LQKENI come from the germline V gene. The CDR3 is made up of 15 amino acids. With 3 bases clipped from V and 10 bases from J, the junction kept 11 bases outside the gene matches. Here the CDR3 DNA reads TGTGCCAGCTCACCCCAAGGACAGGGAGCTGAACCCCAGCATTTT. Protein sequence: CASSPQGQGAEPQHF.

This clone has only a few counts. The V and J genes are TRBV7-3 and TRBJ2-1; D is unclear. This CDR3 spans 14 amino acids. Germline loops: CDR1 SGHTA, CDR2 FQGTGA. V was shortened by 5 bases and J by 0 bases, with 8 bases between the two germline ends. The CDR3 is CASSPAHSYNEQFF. In DNA form, the CDR3 reads TGTGCCAGCAGCCCAGCGCACTCCTACAATGAGCAGTTCTTC.

The J gene is TRBJ2-5, the V gene TRBV28; the D gene is possibly TRBD1 (6 bases). Trimming removed 2 bases from V and 3 bases from J, with 16 bases in between. The CDR3 runs 16 residues. Germline assignment: CDR1 MDHEN and CDR2 SYDVKM. The CDR3, as DNA: TGTGCCAGCAGTTTAGCCTCAGGGGCCGGTGAAGAGACCCAGTACTTC. Protein sequence: CASSLASGAGEETQYF.

This clone occurred a few times. The chain is built from TRBV28 and TRBJ2-7; D is perhaps TRBD1 or TRBD2 (5 bases each). Germline CDR1 reads MDHEN; CDR2 reads SYDVKM. This CDR3 comprises 16 residues. V lost 4 bases, J lost 0 bases, and 16 bases lay in between. As DNA, the CDR3 is TGTGCCAGCAGTTCCCTTTTCTGGGGGAGCTCCTACGAGCAGTACTTC. Encoded protein: CASSSLFWGSSYEQYF.

V and J are TRBV11-2 and TRBJ2-5; D is unclear. Trimming took 1 base from V and 7 from J, leaving 25 bases between them. Per the germline V gene, CDR1 is SGHAT and CDR2 is FQNNGV. CDR3 size: 18 residues. The CDR3 region is CASSLGPGASGARGTQYF. Written as DNA, the CDR3 is TGTGCCAGCAGCTTAGGACCCGGTGCGTCGGGCGCTCGCGGGACCCAGTACTTC.

The chain combines TRBV4-3 with TRBJ1-4; unclear D gene. V was pared by 3 bases and J by 5 bases, with 16 bases between. The V gene's germline CDR1 is LGHNA and CDR2 YSLEER. The length of the CDR3 is 16 residues. The CDR3 nucleotides are TGCGCCAGCAGCCAGGCCCCTCGGGGAGACAATGAAAAACTGTTTTTT. Encoded protein: CASSQAPRGDNEKLFF.

The chain carries TRBV7-2 and TRBJ2-7; D may match TRBD1 or TRBD2 (5 bases each). The V gene lost 2 bases and the J gene lost 4 bases, with 9 bases spanning the gap. Germline loops: CDR1 SGHTA, CDR2 FQGNSA. This CDR3 is built from 13 residues. CDR3 sequence reads: CASSLSREYEQYF. Here the CDR3 DNA reads TGTGCCAGCAGCTTATCCAGGGAGTACGAGCAGTACTTC.

This clone has just a few counts. This rearrangement joins TRBV15 to TRBJ1-3; TRBD1 is a possible D gene (5 bases). Germline CDR1 LNHNV, CDR2 YYDKDF (reference sequence). The CDR3 runs to 17 residues. V lost 2 bases and J lost 4, with 18 bases in between. CDR3 sequence reads: CATSRRGVDRGGNTIYF. The CDR3, as DNA: TGTGCCACCAGCAGAAGAGGGGTGGATCGCGGGGGAAACACCATATATTTT.

A few counts support this clone. This chain connects TRBV7-8 to TRBJ2-3, with D perhaps assigned TRBD1 or TRBD2 (7 bases each). Germline V gene data show CDR1 as SGHVS and CDR2 as FQNEAQ. V shed 1 base and J shed 7 bases, with 15 bases lying between them. This CDR3 contains 15 residues. DNA for the CDR3: TGTGCCAGCAGCTTAGTCGGGCAGGGGGGGAATACGCAGTATTTT. This encodes CASSLVGQGGNTQYF.

This clone was found a few times. This chain uses TRBV10-3 with TRBJ2-1, with D possibly matching TRBD1 (5 bases). The CDR3 loop spans 15 amino acids. The germline CDR1 and CDR2 sequences are ENHRY and SYGVKD. V lost 6 bases and J lost 0, with 12 bases in between. The CDR3 loop reads CAIRPDRPSYNEQFF. The CDR3 nucleotides are TGTGCCATCAGGCCCGACAGACCCTCCTACAATGAGCAGTTCTTC.

This clone has just a few counts. The chain recombines TRBV28 with TRBJ2-3; 10 positions match TRBD2. J lost 0 bases, V lost 6 bases, and 6 bases had no gene match. There are 16 residues in the CDR3. Germline-derived CDR1 and CDR2 are MDHEN and SYDVKM. This CDR3 reads CASSPRTSGSTDTQYF. CDR3 bases: TGTGCCAGCAGCCCAAGGACTAGCGGTAGCACAGATACGCAGTATTTT.

This clone has more than one count but fewer than ten. The chain links TRBV4-2 to TRBJ1-3; 8 positions match TRBD1. The ends lost 3 bases at V and 2 bases at J; junction bases unmatched: 3. This CDR3 spans 15 amino acids. The germline gives CDR1 LGHNA, CDR2 YNFKEQ. The CDR3 here is CASSHDRGTGNTIYF. Here the CDR3 DNA reads TGTGCCAGCAGCCATGACAGGGGCACTGGAAACACCATATATTTT.

This sequence joins TRBV27 and TRBJ2-1; 10 nucleotides line up with TRBD2. CDR1 is MNHEY, CDR2 SMNVEV, per germline (reference sequence). Unmatched junction bases numbered 2, after V lost 6 bases and J lost 6 bases. This CDR3 is built from 13 residues. CDR3 residues: CASRSSGSNEQFF. The CDR3 DNA follows: TGTGCCAGCAGGTCTAGCGGGAGCAATGAGCAGTTCTTC.

This clone was observed a handful of times. The J gene is TRBJ2-1, the V gene TRBV10-3, with 9 bases lining up with TRBD1. From germline, CDR1 is ENHRY and CDR2 SYGVKD. The J segment lost 4 bases and the V segment lost 6 bases, leaving 7 bases of the junction unmatched. The CDR3 contains 15 residues. In nucleotides, the CDR3 is TGTGCCATCAGGAAAACCGGGACAGGGTACAATGAGCAGTTCTTC. This sequence encodes CAIRKTGTGYNEQFF.

A few counts support this clone. The V and J genes are TRBV13 and TRBJ2-1; D uncertain. CDR1 PRHDT and CDR2 FYEKMQ come from the germline V gene (reference sequence). V was pared by 1 base and J by 3 bases, with 10 bases between. The CDR3 totals 15 residues. The DNA for the CDR3 is TGTGCCAGCAGCTTAGATGGGTCAGGCTACAATGAGCAGTTCTTC. Amino acid sequence: CASSLDGSGYNEQFF.

This clone was counted a few times. The chain links TRBV5-1 to TRBJ1-1, with 7 positions matching TRBD1. V lost 6 bases, J lost 0 bases, and 5 bases stayed unmatched. The CDR3 loop spans 14 amino acids. CDR1 is SGHRS and CDR2 is YFSETQ in the germline V gene. The CDR3 nucleotides read TGCGCCAGCACCCGACAGGGCATGAACACTGAAGCTTTCTTT. It codes for CASTRQGMNTEAFF.

This clone appeared a few times. The chain joins TRBV18 to TRBJ2-1, with TRBD1 matching over 10 bases. After removal of 6 bases from V and 7 bases from J, the junction contained 12 bases not matched to a gene. CDR3 length: 16 residues. CDR1 is KGHSH and CDR2 is LQKENI in the germline V gene. The CDR3 DNA reads as TGTGCCAGCTCCCAGATGGGGAGGACAGGGGGAAATGAGCAGTTCTTC. It codes for CASSQMGRTGGNEQFF.

This clone was seen only a few times. This chain joins TRBV19 and TRBJ1-5; no clear D. CDR3 length: 14 amino acids. Germline CDR1 LNHDA, CDR2 SQIVND (reference sequence). Trimming removed 1 base at V and 4 bases at J, with 8 bases between. The CDR3, as DNA: TGTGCCAGTAGTATAGGCCGACCAAATCAGCCCCAGCATTTT. This encodes CASSIGRPNQPQHF.

This clone was detected only a few times. This sample includes further DNA sequences coding for the same CDR3. The CDR3 DNA sequence: TGTGCCAGCTCACCGCGCAGACAAGAGACCCAGTACTTC. Its protein product is CASSPRRQETQYF. This rearrangement joins TRBV18 to TRBJ2-5; no firm D call. Germline CDR1 is KGHSH and CDR2 is LQKENI. CDR3 length equals 13 residues. Trimming took 3 bases from V and 2 from J, leaving 7 bases between them. The whole variable domain, filled in from reference TRBV18 and TRBJ2-5, reads NAGVMQNPRHLVRRRGQEARLRCSPMKGHSHVYWYRQLPEEGLKFMVYLQKENIIDESGMPKERFSAEFPKEGPSILRIQQVVRGDSAAYFCASSPRRQETQYFGPGTRLLVL.

This clone was counted only a few times. The CDR3 region is CASSLGIGIPYEQYF. The CDR3 DNA reads TGTGCCAGCAGCTTAGGTATCGGGATTCCCTACGAGCAGTACTTC. The chain combines TRBV13 with TRBJ2-7, with D possibly being TRBD2 (5 bases). The CDR3 sequence is 15 residues long. Deletions cut 0 bases from V and 2 bases from J, with 11 bases between. The germline V gene encodes CDR1 PRHDT and CDR2 FYEKMQ (reference sequence).

There are a few counts of this clone. This sequence joins TRBV6-4 and TRBJ2-3, with D uncertain. V was pared by 6 bases and J by 4 bases, with 14 bases between. The CDR3 has 14 residues. Germline V gene data show CDR1 as MRHNA and CDR2 as SNTAGT. The CDR3 protein is CASSKAGYPDTQYF. The CDR3 coding sequence is TGTGCCAGCAGCAAGGCAGGATACCCAGATACGCAGTATTTT.

A few counts support this clone. The chain couples TRBV6-5 to TRBJ2-3; weak D call: TRBD1 (6 bases). The CDR3 covers 15 residues. Per germline, CDR1 MNHEY and CDR2 SVGAGI. V lost 10 bases to trimming and J lost 0 bases, with 17 bases between them. CDR3 sequence: CANLETGRSTDTQYF. The CDR3 bases are TGTGCCAACCTAGAAACAGGGCGGAGCACAGATACGCAGTATTTT.